What follows are 32 T cell receptor beta chains derived from one specimen sequenced in a study of cytomegalovirus exposure and HLA in healthy donors. PCR primers comprised 60 Vbeta and 13 Jbeta primers. Produced via immunoSEQ multiplex PCR; TCRdb's table is partial and in-frame only. The sample holds 95,000 to 110,000 clones, approximately 80% seen once. Sequenced input: PBMCs. The source of these receptors is a male donor in good health and CMV-seronegative.

V gene TRBV10-1 combines with J gene TRBJ2-5; 8 nucleotides align to TRBD2. CDR1 and CDR2 (germline): WNHNN, SYGVQD (reference sequence). The trim removed 5 bases at V and 2 bases at J, leaving 7 bases unmatched. This CDR3 has 15 residues. CDR3 DNA: TGCGCCAGCAGTCGGCTAGCGGGTCCTCAAGAGACCCAGTACTTC. Its protein is CASSRLAGPQETQYF.

This clone was seen a handful of times. V and J are TRBV5-1 and TRBJ2-3; D possibly corresponds to TRBD2 (5 bases). The germline gives CDR1 SGHRS, CDR2 YFSETQ. The CDR3 is 17 residues long. V was shortened by 4 bases and J by 1 base, with 19 bases between the two germline ends. CDR3 nucleotides: TGCGCCAGCAGCCAAGCAACTAGTTCAGGTCGCACAGATACGCAGTATTTT. Its translation: CASSQATSSGRTDTQYF.

CDR3 sequence (DNA): TGTGCCATCCTGGGAGGAACTAATGAAAAACTGTTTTTT. Residues: CAILGGTNEKLFF. The chain joins TRBV28 to TRBJ1-4, with D uncertain. Trimming removed 10 bases at V and 1 base at J, with 10 bases between. The CDR3 covers 13 residues. The germline V gene encodes CDR1 MDHEN and CDR2 SYDVKM.

The V and J genes are TRBV6-1 and TRBJ2-5; a weak D match, TRBD1 (6 bases). Matching the DNA end better, TRBJ2-7 makes the J call doubtful. CDR3 length: 14 amino acids. Germline CDR1 is MNHNS and CDR2 is SASEGT. CDR3 residues: CASSEQGSSYEQYF. CDR3 sequence (DNA): TGTGCCAGCAGTGAACAGGGGAGCTCCTACGAGCAGTACTTC.

V gene TRBV10-3 combines with J gene TRBJ2-3; 7 bases fit TRBD1. J gave up 10 bases and V 2 bases, and 9 bases lay outside the gene matches. Germline CDR1 is ENHRY and CDR2 is SYGVKD. The CDR3 length is 14 residues. CDR3 in DNA: TGTGCCATCAGTGAGCTTACTAGGGGGACAGCGCAGTATTTT. Translating it yields CAISELTRGTAQYF.

The chain couples TRBV2 to TRBJ1-1, with 8 bases that match TRBD1. Germline CDR1 SNHLY, CDR2 FYNNEI. The CDR3 is made up of 14 amino acids. V lost 7 bases to trimming and J lost 5 bases; unmatched junction nucleotides: 9. CDR3 DNA: TGTGCCAGCAATGAGCTCCAGGGGGCTACTGAAGCTTTCTTT. This sequence encodes CASNELQGATEAFF.

The V call is TRBV4-2, the J call TRBJ1-2; D uncertain. Germline V gene data show CDR1 as LGHNA and CDR2 as YNFKEQ. Trimming stripped 1 base from V and 1 base from J, with 7 bases between. The CDR3 extends over 14 amino acids. The CDR3 DNA reads TGTGCCAGCAGCCAAGCAGGTCTTAACTATGGCTACACCTTC. Translation: CASSQAGLNYGYTF.

Written as DNA, the CDR3 is TGTGCCAGCACTGGGAGGGCAAGTGAGCAGTTCTTC. It translates to CASTGRASEQFF. This rearrangement joins TRBV2 to TRBJ2-1; TRBD2 matches 7 bases. V trimming: 7 bases; J trimming: 9 bases; junction bases outside the gene matches: 6. CDR3 size: 12 residues. Per germline, CDR1 SNHLY and CDR2 FYNNEI.

The J gene is TRBJ1-1, the V gene TRBV6-5, with D possibly TRBD1 on 5 matching bases. This CDR3 spans 15 amino acids. V shed 3 bases and J shed 4 bases, with 15 bases lying between them. Germline V gives CDR1 MNHEY, CDR2 SVGAGI. In DNA form, the CDR3 reads TGTGCCAGCAGTTATGCGCAGGGATCGAGCACTGAAGCTTTCTTT. Its protein product is CASSYAQGSSTEAFF.

The V call is TRBV19, the J call TRBJ2-3; D unclear. CDR3 length equals 13 residues. Trimming left V 4 bases short and J 6 bases short, with 11 bases between. Germline CDR1 is LNHDA and CDR2 is SQIVND (reference sequence). The CDR3 sequence: CASSSPNADTQYF. The CDR3 DNA follows: TGTGCCAGTAGTAGCCCTAATGCTGATACGCAGTATTTT.

This clone came up once. This rearrangement joins TRBV27 to TRBJ2-7; TRBD2 is a possible D gene (5 bases). CDR3 size: 14 residues. Trimming took off 6 bases at V and 5 bases at J, with 17 bases between the two ends. Germline V gene sequence: CDR1 MNHEY, CDR2 SMNVEV (reference sequence). As DNA, the CDR3 is TGTGCCAGCAGCCGTCACGGAGGTGAGAACGAGCAGTACTTC. It specifies CASSRHGGENEQYF.

CDR3 in amino acids: CASSRTGTSGYEQYF. CDR3 coding DNA: TGCGCCAGCAGTCGCACCGGGACTAGCGGCTACGAGCAGTACTTC. This chain uses TRBV5-1 with TRBJ2-7, with TRBD2 matching over 11 bases. Germline V gives CDR1 SGHRS, CDR2 YFSETQ. The V segment lost 5 bases and the J segment 3 bases; nucleotides outside the gene matches: 7. This CDR3 is built from 15 residues.

The CDR3 reads CASHKSRASLHEQFF. The CDR3 coding sequence is TGTGCCAGTCATAAAAGTAGGGCTAGCCTACATGAGCAGTTCTTC. The chain combines TRBV6-1 with TRBJ2-1, with a weak D call TRBD2 (5 bases). This CDR3 region has 15 residues. CDR1 MNHNS and CDR2 SASEGT come from the germline V gene. V lost 9 bases and J 8 bases, leaving 23 bases between the germline ends.

The chain carries TRBV15 and TRBJ1-4; tentative D call: TRBD1 (5 bases). This CDR3 is 15 amino acids long. Between the trimmed V and J ends, which lost 1 base and 7 bases, there was a span of 13 bases. Germline V CDR1 and CDR2: LNHNV, YYDKDF (reference sequence). The CDR3 region is CATSRVGGGSEKLFF. The CDR3 DNA reads TGTGCCACCAGCAGAGTTGGGGGGGGGAGTGAAAAACTGTTTTTT. Drawing the rest from reference TRBV15 and TRBJ1-4, the complete variable domain is DAMVIQNPRYQVTQFGKPVTLSCSQTLNHNVMYWYQQKSSQAPKLLFHYYDKDFNNEADTPDNFQSRRPNTSFCFLDIRSPGLGDTAMYLCATSRVGGGSEKLFFGSGTQLSVL.

The J gene is TRBJ2-3, the V gene TRBV6-4, with D unclear. The V and J ends lost 0 bases and 0 bases respectively, with 7 bases between them. CDR1 MRHNA and CDR2 SNTAGT come from the germline V gene. The CDR3 runs 15 residues. CDR3 bases: TGTGCCAGCAGTGACTCAGTCGGGAGCACAGATACGCAGTATTTT. Residues: CASSDSVGSTDTQYF.

The chain employs TRBV5-1 and TRBJ2-7, with D perhaps TRBD1 (5 bases). Germline CDR1 reads SGHRS; CDR2 reads YFSETQ. V gave up 4 bases and J gave up 1 base, with 18 bases separating them. The CDR3 has 16 residues. CDR3: CASSPDSLIYSYEQYF. The CDR3 coding sequence is TGCGCCAGCAGCCCAGACAGCCTTATCTATTCCTACGAGCAGTACTTC.

This sequence joins TRBV9 and TRBJ2-7; D unresolved. Trimming left V 0 bases short and J 2 bases short, with 9 bases between. The CDR3 sequence is 14 residues long. Germline loops: CDR1 SGDLS, CDR2 YYNGEE. In DNA, the CDR3 is TGTGCCAGCAGCGTAGAAGTAGCCCCCTACGAGCAGTACTTC. Translating it yields CASSVEVAPYEQYF. Full variable domain (remainder filled in from reference TRBV9 and TRBJ2-7): DSGVTQTPKHLITATGQRVTLRCSPRSGDLSVYWYQQSLDQGLQFLIQYYNGEERAKGNILERFSAQQFPDLHSELNLSSLELGDSALYFCASSVEVAPYEQYFGPGTRLTVT.

This clone was seen just once. The J gene is TRBJ2-1, the V gene TRBV19; D gene unclear. Germline V gene sequence: CDR1 LNHDA, CDR2 SQIVND (reference sequence). V was clipped by 6 bases and J by 4 bases, with 16 bases between them. The length of the CDR3 is 15 residues. The CDR3 here is CASRLLGPRYNEQFF. CDR3 nucleotides: TGTGCCAGTAGATTGTTGGGCCCCCGATACAATGAGCAGTTCTTC. Looking up the rest from reference TRBV19 and TRBJ2-1 gives the full variable domain: DGGITQSPKYLFRKEGQNVTLSCEQNLNHDAMYWYRQDPGQGLRLIYYSQIVNDFQKGDIAEGYSVSREKKESFPLTVTSAQKNPTAFYLCASRLLGPRYNEQFFGPGTRLTVL.

V is TRBV7-2 and J is TRBJ2-7, with TRBD2 matching 9 bases. V trimming: 1 base; J trimming: 7 bases; junction bases outside the gene matches: 5. Germline V gene sequence: CDR1 SGHTA, CDR2 FQGNSA. The CDR3 contains 14 residues. The CDR3 region is CASSLVLAGVEQYF. Here the CDR3 DNA reads TGTGCCAGCAGCTTAGTTTTAGCGGGAGTTGAGCAGTACTTC.

V is TRBV5-6 and J is TRBJ2-5, with 8 bases that match TRBD2. The tail of the sequence fits TRBJ2-7 better, so the J call may be wrong. The V gene's germline CDR1 is SGHDT and CDR2 YYEEEE. The CDR3 consists of 14 residues. For the CDR3, the DNA is TGTGCCAGCAGCTTGGTCCTAGCGGGTTACGAGCAGTACTTC. It translates to CASSLVLAGYEQYF.

This chain links TRBV6-5 with TRBJ2-7, with D tentatively TRBD2 (5 bases). V was trimmed by 5 bases and J by 6 bases, leaving 14 bases between them. The CDR3 runs to 13 residues. Germline CDR1 reads MNHEY; CDR2 reads SVGAGI. CDR3 region: CASSTRLRGEQYF. The CDR3 coding sequence is TGTGCCAGCAGTACCAGACTCCGGGGCGAGCAGTACTTC.

This clone was seen just once. This rearrangement joins TRBV30 to TRBJ2-2, with no clear D. The germline V and J ends were trimmed by 2 bases and 6 bases, with 7 bases remaining between them. Per the germline V gene, CDR1 is GTSNPN and CDR2 is SVGIG (reference sequence). The CDR3 totals 12 residues. As DNA, the CDR3 is TGTGCCTGGAGTCTAAGTCCCGGGGAGCTGTTTTTT. It is translated as CAWSLSPGELFF.

This clone was found once. V usage is TRBV7-7 and J usage is TRBJ1-3; D gene unclear. The V end was cut by 4 bases, the J end by 8 bases, with 12 bases between. This CDR3 spans 13 amino acids. Germline CDR1 SSHAT, CDR2 FNYEAQ (reference sequence). Here the CDR3 DNA reads TGTGCCAGCAGCTACCAACCGGGAGACACCATATATTTT. It translates to CASSYQPGDTIYF.

The chain carries TRBV2 and TRBJ1-1, with D hard to call. V was cut by 5 bases and J by 5 bases, with 12 bases left in between. The CDR3 runs to 13 residues. Germline CDR1 and CDR2: SNHLY and FYNNEI. For the CDR3, the DNA is TGTGCCAGCAGTAGGGAACGGGAGACTGAAGCTTTCTTT. It translates to CASSRERETEAFF.

The chain uses TRBV11-2 and TRBJ2-5, with a weak D call TRBD1 (5 bases). The germline V gene encodes CDR1 SGHAT and CDR2 FQNNGV. The CDR3 has 14 residues. The germline V and J ends were trimmed by 1 base and 5 bases, with 11 bases remaining between them. CDR3 in amino acids: CASSLATGSETQYF. The CDR3 region has the DNA TGTGCCAGCAGCTTAGCAACAGGTTCGGAGACCCAGTACTTC.

This rearrangement joins TRBV5-1 to TRBJ2-7, with 8 bases identical to TRBD1. The germline CDR1 and CDR2 sequences are SGHRS and YFSETQ. The CDR3 totals 15 residues. Losses at the gene ends were 4 bases for V and 4 bases for J; bases not matched to a gene: 10. CDR3 sequence (DNA): TGCGCCAGCAGCGAAGCCGGGACAGGACCGTACGAGCAGTACTTC. Translated: CASSEAGTGPYEQYF.

The J gene is TRBJ1-3, the V gene TRBV28; D not resolved. Germline CDR1 reads MDHEN; CDR2 reads SYDVKM. This CDR3 contains 15 residues. V was shortened by 9 bases and J by 0 bases, with 15 bases between the two germline ends. CDR3 sequence (DNA): TGTGCCAGTGGGCCTGTCCAAATCTCTGGAAACACCATATATTTT. Its translation is CASGPVQISGNTIYF.

This clone was seen just once. The rearrangement uses TRBV4-1 and TRBJ2-5; D gene unclear. The CDR3 has 14 residues. Trimming left V 2 bases short and J 3 bases short, with 10 bases between. The germline V gene has CDR1 MGHRA and CDR2 YSYEKL. The CDR3 DNA sequence: TGCGCCAGCAGCCAAATTGAGATAGAAGAGACCCAGTACTTC. This encodes CASSQIEIEETQYF.

The chain links TRBV5-1 to TRBJ1-2; possible D gene TRBD1, 6 bases. Germline V lookup: CDR1 SGHRS, CDR2 YFSETQ. V lost 0 bases, J lost 1 base, and 7 bases lay in between. The CDR3 is made up of 14 amino acids. This CDR3 is CASSLAGVNYGYTF. CDR3 DNA sequence: TGCGCCAGCAGCTTGGCAGGGGTTAACTATGGCTACACCTTC.

The rearrangement links TRBV21-1 to TRBJ1-1; the table's D call, TRBD1, was not checked against the DNA. TRBV21-1 corresponds to a pseudogene. This CDR3 contains 15 residues. CDR3 sequence reads: CASSSRGRGNTEAFF. DNA for the CDR3: TGTGCCAGCAGCAGCAGGGGTAGGGGAAACACTGAAGCTTTCTTT.

The chain links TRBV28 to TRBJ1-4; D ambiguous. The germline gives CDR1 MDHEN, CDR2 SYDVKM. The CDR3 is made up of 13 amino acids. Trimming left V 6 bases short and J 4 bases short, with 9 bases between. The CDR3 here is CASRPSINEKLFF. CDR3 nucleotides: TGTGCCAGCAGGCCTAGTATTAATGAAAAACTGTTTTTT.

About this clone: Other DNA variants within this sample encode the same CDR3. The J gene is TRBJ2-7, the V gene TRBV5-1, with TRBD2 matching 8 bases. Germline CDR1 SGHRS, CDR2 YFSETQ. V shed 2 bases, J shed 4 bases, and the junction held 2 bases outside the gene matches. The CDR3 contains 13 residues. The CDR3 DNA follows: TGCGCCAGCAGCTTCGGGACTAGTTACGAGCAGTACTTC. It encodes CASSFGTSYEQYF.